Below are 20 T cell receptor beta chains sequenced from a single sample in a study. MiXCR, run by TCRdb on the RT-PCR reads, gives a single entry per CDR3 protein. The data hold hundreds of thousands of distinct CDR3 sequences, with around 14% observed a single time. Sequences were obtained from memory CD4+ T cells from blood. The receptors shown here come from a female donor in good health, serving as a healthy control.

This clonotype occurred a few times. The chain links TRBV28 to TRBJ2-7, with D perhaps TRBD2 (5 bases). The V end was cut by 2 bases, the J end by 5 bases, with 16 bases between. CDR1 and CDR2 from the germline V gene are MDHEN and SYDVKM. The CDR3 length is 15 residues. The CDR3 sequence is CASSLTSTAQNEQYF. CDR3 bases: TGTGCCAGCAGTTTAACTAGTACAGCCCAAAACGAGCAGTACTTC.

Comment on this clonotype: A much larger clone differs by one base, so this may be a read error. The chain recombines TRBV7-3 with TRBJ1-1; D remains ambiguous. The CDR3 contains 13 residues. Trimming removed 3 bases at V and 1 base at J, with 6 bases between. Germline V gene data show CDR1 as SGHTA and CDR2 as FQGTGA. The CDR3, as DNA: TGTGCCAGCAGCTTTACACGGAACACTGAAGCTTTCTTT. Translated: CASSFTRNTEAFF.

This clonotype turned up a few times. The V and J genes are TRBV6-2 or TRBV6-3 and TRBJ2-2; either TRBD1 or TRBD2 may fit D (6 bases each). From germline, CDR1 is MNHEY and CDR2 SVGEGT. Trimming pared 8 bases from V and 4 bases from J, leaving 17 bases between. The CDR3 has 15 amino acids. The CDR3 DNA reads TGTGCCAGCGTAAGGGGGGCCACGGGCACCGGGGAGCTGTTTTTT. Translating gives CASVRGATGTGELFF.

The CDR3, as DNA: TGTGCCAGCAGTTCGGGACAGGGCCCTCCCTACGAGCAGTACTTC. Amino acid sequence: CASSSGQGPPYEQYF. The V call is TRBV28, the J call TRBJ2-7; TRBD1 aligns across 9 bases. The CDR3 loop spans 15 amino acids. The V gene end was trimmed by 4 bases and the J gene end by 2 bases; junction bases not matched to a gene: 6. Germline lookup yields CDR1 MDHEN and CDR2 SYDVKM. The entire variable domain, with the rest obtained from reference TRBV28 and TRBJ2-7, is as follows: DVKVTQSSRYLVKRTGEKVFLECVQDMDHENMFWYRQDPGLGLRLIYFSYDVKMKEKGDIPEGYSVSREKKERFSLILESASTNQTSMYLCASSSGQGPPYEQYFGPGTRLTVT.

The V and J genes are TRBV25-1 and TRBJ1-3, with D unresolved. This CDR3 is built from 15 residues. Looked up from germline, CDR1 is MGHDK and CDR2 is SYGVNS. V lost 3 bases, J lost 4 bases, and 13 bases lay in between. CDR3 bases: TGTGCCAGCAGTGACCCCAAGAGGTCGGGAAACACCATATATTTT. Its translation: CASSDPKRSGNTIYF.

The chain has TRBV4-1 and TRBJ2-2; 11 positions match TRBD2. V lost 2 bases, J lost 2 bases, and 4 bases stayed unmatched. The CDR3 loop spans 17 amino acids. Germline CDR1 reads MGHRA; CDR2 reads YSYEKL. Written as DNA, the CDR3 is TGCGCCAGCAGCCAACAAGGGACTAGCGGAAACACCGGGGAGCTGTTTTTT. Its protein is CASSQQGTSGNTGELFF.

This clonotype was detected ten times or more. V and J are TRBV20-1 and TRBJ1-1; 7 nucleotides agree with TRBD1. Trimming took 6 bases from V and 3 from J; bases not matched to a gene: 1. The germline gives CDR1 DFQATT, CDR2 SNEGSKA (reference sequence). The CDR3 extends over 11 amino acids. CDR3 coding DNA: TGCAGTGCCGGGACAGACACTGAAGCTTTCTTT. It encodes CSAGTDTEAFF.

There are a few counts of this clonotype. The gene calls are TRBV12-3 or TRBV12-4 and TRBJ1-5; weak D call: TRBD1 (6 bases). Trimming took 6 bases from V and 5 from J, leaving 11 bases between them. This CDR3 has 13 residues. CDR3 sequence reads: CASRQGADQPQHF. For the CDR3, the DNA is TGTGCCAGCAGACAGGGAGCCGATCAGCCCCAGCATTTT.

At least ten counts were recorded for this clonotype. V is TRBV5-1 and J is TRBJ1-1; D is uncertain. The CDR3 sequence is 12 residues long. CDR1 and CDR2 from the germline V gene are SGHRS and YFSETQ. DNA of the CDR3: TGCGCGTCGAAGGATCCTAACACTGAAGCTTTCTTT. It yields the protein CASKDPNTEAFF. Using reference TRBV5-1 and TRBJ1-1 for the parts outside the CDR3, the full variable domain is KAGVTQTPRYLIKTRGQQVTLSCSPISGHRSVSWYQQTPGQGLQFLFEYFSETQRNKGNFPGRFSGRQFSNSRSEMNVSTLELGDSALYLCASKDPNTEAFFGQGTRLTVV.

The chain combines TRBV9 with TRBJ2-1; D uncertain. Germline-derived CDR1 and CDR2 are SGDLS and YYNGEE. Deletions cut 0 bases from V and 10 bases from J, with 11 bases between. The length of the CDR3 is 13 residues. DNA of the CDR3: TGTGCCAGCAGCGTAGCGGCGCGTGAGGAGCAGTTCTTC. Translated, it gives CASSVAAREEQFF.

This rearrangement joins TRBV5-1 to TRBJ2-3; 11 bases are a match to TRBD1. V shed 4 bases, J shed 5 bases, and the junction held 6 bases outside the gene matches. CDR3 length: 15 residues. CDR1 SGHRS and CDR2 YFSETQ come from the germline V gene. CDR3 nucleotides: TGCGCCAGCAGCCCTGGACAGGGGGCATTAGATACGCAGTATTTT. Translation gives CASSPGQGALDTQYF.

V and J are TRBV12-3 or TRBV12-4 and TRBJ1-1, with 9 bases lining up with TRBD1. CDR3 length equals 16 residues. V was pared by 3 bases and J by 7 bases, with 12 bases of the junction left unmatched. The CDR3 DNA is TGTGCCAGCAGTTTTTCGGCGGGGACAGGGTCGGGTGAAGCTTTCTTT. Protein sequence: CASSFSAGTGSGEAFF.

This clonotype was seen more than once but under ten times. The rearrangement links TRBV6-5 to TRBJ2-1; 9 bases fit TRBD1. The trim removed 5 bases at V and 8 bases at J, leaving 10 bases unmatched. Germline V gives CDR1 MNHEY, CDR2 SVGAGI. The CDR3 is 15 residues long. As DNA, the CDR3 is TGTGCCAGCAGTCGCGGGACAGGGAGGCGCGATGAGCAGTTCTTC. Translation gives CASSRGTGRRDEQFF.

This clonotype was seen a few times. The chain is built from TRBV6-6 and TRBJ2-3, with 7 bases lining up with TRBD2. The CDR3 runs to 16 residues. J gave up 4 bases and V 5 bases, and 12 bases lay outside the gene matches. In germline, CDR1 is MNHNY, CDR2 SVGAGI (reference sequence). The CDR3, as DNA: TGTGCCAGCAGTCACACTCGCGGGAGTAGGGCAGATACGCAGTATTTT. It yields the protein CASSHTRGSRADTQYF.

This clonotype has a count of ten or more. V usage is TRBV20-1 and J usage is TRBJ2-3; D unclear. CDR1 DFQATT and CDR2 SNEGSKA come from the germline V gene (reference sequence). This CDR3 region has 12 residues. The V end lost 3 bases, the J end lost 0 bases, and 4 bases lay between the germline ends. The CDR3 nucleotides read TGCAGTGCTAGGACGAGCACAGATACGCAGTATTTT. It translates to CSARTSTDTQYF.

The chain links TRBV7-9 to TRBJ1-1; perhaps TRBD1 as D (5 bases). The CDR3 is made up of 13 amino acids. Trimming shortened V by 3 bases and J by 4 bases, and 9 bases separated the two germline ends. The V gene's germline CDR1 is SEHNR and CDR2 FQNEAQ (reference sequence). This CDR3 reads CASSFGQSTEAFF. CDR3 sequence (DNA): TGTGCCAGCAGCTTCGGACAATCCACTGAAGCTTTCTTT. The full variable domain, its missing parts supplied by reference TRBV7-9 and TRBJ1-1, is DTGVSQNPRHKITKRGQNVTFRCDPISEHNRLYWYRQTLGQGPEFLTYFQNEAQLEKSRLLSDRFSAERPKGSFSTLEIQRTEQGDSAMYLCASSFGQSTEAFFGQGTRLTVV.

This clonotype was detected a few times. The chain couples TRBV10-3 to TRBJ1-1, with D tentatively TRBD1 (5 bases). Trimming pared 6 bases from V and 7 bases from J, leaving 15 bases between. The CDR3 is 13 amino acids. Germline CDR1 is ENHRY and CDR2 is SYGVKD. CDR3 sequence: CAIRKGSQSEAFF. The CDR3 DNA follows: TGTGCCATCAGAAAGGGGAGTCAAAGTGAAGCTTTCTTT.

The chain carries TRBV5-4 and TRBJ2-7; D is tentatively TRBD1 or TRBD2 (5 bases each). Germline V gene sequence: CDR1 SGHNT, CDR2 YYREEE (reference sequence). The CDR3 runs 15 residues. Trimming removed 1 base at V and 10 bases at J, with 21 bases between. The CDR3 protein is CASSLTGTPGAEQYF. CDR3 in DNA: TGTGCCAGCAGCTTGACCGGGACCCCCGGGGCTGAACAGTACTTC.

This clonotype was counted between two and nine times. The rearrangement joins TRBV6-2 or TRBV6-3 to TRBJ1-1; D perhaps matches TRBD1 (6 bases). V lost 2 bases, J lost 5 bases, and 21 bases lay in between. Germline lookup yields CDR1 MNHEY and CDR2 SVGEGT. The length of the CDR3 is 17 residues. CDR3: CASSYEGGWGLQTEAFF. Written as DNA, the CDR3 is TGTGCCAGCAGTTACGAAGGGGGATGGGGCCTACAGACTGAAGCTTTCTTT.

The chain combines TRBV7-2 with TRBJ2-7; 10 bases line up with TRBD1. This CDR3 comprises 14 residues. Germline loops: CDR1 SGHTA, CDR2 FQGNSA. V trimming: 7 bases; J trimming: 6 bases; junction bases outside the gene matches: 9. Here the CDR3 reads CASNWGTGAVEQYF. The CDR3 bases are TGTGCCAGCAACTGGGGGACAGGGGCTGTCGAGCAGTACTTC.